Shown below are 14 T cell receptor beta chains from a single sample sequenced in a study of cytomegalovirus exposure and HLA in healthy donors. The PCR ran on 60 Vbeta and 13 Jbeta primers. This table comes from immunoSEQ multiplex PCR, and its TCRdb copy is limited to in-frame clones, with some not included. The sample has approximately 92,000 clones, 69% seen once. The sequenced sample consisted of PBMCs. Receptors originate from a man in his fifties or sixties in good health and CMV-seronegative.

The V and J genes are TRBV4-1 and TRBJ1-1; D uncertain. The CDR3 loop spans 14 amino acids. Trimming left V 1 base short and J 8 bases short, with 14 bases between. Germline V gene data show CDR1 as MGHRA and CDR2 as YSYEKL. The DNA of the CDR3 is TGCGCCAGCAGCCAAGCGGACGGAGGCAGGGAAGCTTTCTTT. Amino acids: CASSQADGGREAFF.

The chain couples TRBV4-2 to TRBJ1-2; D not resolved. V shed 0 bases and J shed 4 bases, with 12 bases lying between them. Germline loops: CDR1 LGHNA, CDR2 YNFKEQ. This CDR3 contains 15 residues. In DNA, the CDR3 is TGTGCCAGCAGCCAAGAGACAACCGGGAGCTATGGCTACACCTTC. The encoded protein is CASSQETTGSYGYTF.

The J gene is TRBJ1-1, the V gene TRBV5-1; TRBD1 is a possible D gene (6 bases). Trimming took 9 bases from V and 1 from J, leaving 13 bases between them. CDR3 size: 13 residues. The germline gives CDR1 SGHRS, CDR2 YFSETQ. The CDR3 DNA follows: TGCGCCACCGGTTCAGGGGCGAACACTGAAGCTTTCTTT. Translated: CATGSGANTEAFF.

V usage is TRBV5-4 and J usage is TRBJ2-1; 8 bases line up with TRBD1. This CDR3 comprises 16 residues. Germline CDR1 reads SGHNT; CDR2 reads YYREEE (reference sequence). Unmatched junction bases numbered 7, after V lost 3 bases and J lost 2 bases. The CDR3 DNA is TGTGCCAGCAGCTCCCGACAGGGGCGTCCCTACAATGAGCAGTTCTTC. Protein product: CASSSRQGRPYNEQFF.

The rearrangement uses TRBV7-9 and TRBJ1-4, with D possibly matching TRBD1 (5 bases). Germline V gene data show CDR1 as SEHNR and CDR2 as FQNEAQ (reference sequence). The CDR3 contains 13 residues. V lost 3 bases and J lost 8, with 10 bases in between. This CDR3 reads CASSFGGWEKLFF. The CDR3 DNA sequence: TGTGCCAGCAGCTTCGGGGGTTGGGAAAAACTGTTTTTT.

This clone appeared a few times. The CDR3 here is CASRFTAGGGRKYV. The CDR3 bases are TGCGCCAGCAGATTCACGGCGGGGGGCGGTCGGAAGTACGTC. V gene TRBV23-1 combines with J gene TRBJ2-7, with TRBD2 matching 8 bases. TRBV23-1 falls under the ORF class, with uncertain function. The CDR3 consists of 14 residues. With V trimmed by 6 bases and J by 11 bases, 15 bases remained unmatched.

Notes on this clone: A read error is likely here: a far larger clone is one base away. This chain connects TRBV12-1 to TRBJ2-1; the table gives TRBD2 as D, unverified against the DNA. TRBV12-1 is assigned pseudogene status. This CDR3 region has 15 residues. The CDR3, as DNA: TGTACCAGCAGCTCGGGACTAGCTCCTCCAAATGAGCAGTTCTTC. Its protein is CTSSSGLAPPNEQFF.

The V gene is TRBV29-1, the J gene TRBJ2-3; D possibly corresponds to TRBD1 (7 bases). Germline CDR1 is SQVTM and CDR2 is ANQGSEA. The CDR3 consists of 13 residues. Between the trimmed V and J ends, which lost 4 bases and 4 bases, there was a span of 12 bases. CDR3 coding DNA: TGCAGCGTTGGCGGCAGGGGGGCAGATACGCAGTATTTT. Encoded protein: CSVGGRGADTQYF.

The CDR3 here is CAISEQGRTGELFF. Here the CDR3 DNA reads TGTGCCATCAGTGAACAGGGTCGAACCGGGGAGCTGTTTTTT. This chain joins TRBV10-3 and TRBJ2-2; D possibly corresponds to TRBD1 (6 bases). CDR3 size: 14 residues. Trimming cost V 3 bases and J 5 bases, with 10 bases left between them. Germline-derived CDR1 and CDR2 are ENHRY and SYGVKD.

This clone was picked up a small number of times. This chain links TRBV19 with TRBJ1-2, with 8 bases fitting TRBD1. CDR1 is LNHDA, CDR2 SQIVND, per germline (reference sequence). This CDR3 contains 14 residues. V trimming: 3 bases; J trimming: 8 bases; junction bases outside the gene matches: 8. CDR3 bases: TGTGCCAGTAGTATTAGGGACAGGACGGGAGGCTACACCTTC. Protein: CASSIRDRTGGYTF.

This clone has only a few counts. CDR3 region: CASSQGVSVREADTQYF. CDR3 nucleotide sequence: TGTGCCAGCAGCCAAGGGGTGTCTGTCAGGGAGGCGGATACGCAGTATTTT. The chain carries TRBV4-2 and TRBJ2-3; tentatively, D is TRBD2 (6 bases). Germline V gives CDR1 LGHNA, CDR2 YNFKEQ. This CDR3 contains 17 residues. With 1 base removed from V and 6 bases from J, the gap between germline ends came to 20 bases.

This rearrangement joins TRBV9 to TRBJ2-1; 11 bases are shared with TRBD2. V lost 4 bases to trimming and J lost 2 bases; unmatched junction nucleotides: 8. The CDR3 totals 17 residues. CDR1 and CDR2 from the germline V gene are SGDLS and YYNGEE. The CDR3 bases are TGTGCCAGCAGCCCCTATGCGACTAGCGGGACCTACAATGAGCAGTTCTTC. Its translation is CASSPYATSGTYNEQFF.

The chain has TRBV7-9 and TRBJ1-2; no clear D. V dropped 5 bases and J dropped 4 bases, with 8 bases sitting between them. Germline V gives CDR1 SEHNR, CDR2 FQNEAQ (reference sequence). The CDR3 length is 12 residues. CDR3 sequence: CASSQTGYGYTF. CDR3 nucleotide sequence: TGTGCCAGCAGCCAGACGGGCTATGGCTACACCTTC. Together with reference TRBV7-9 and TRBJ1-2, the CDR3 gives the full variable domain: DTGVSQNPRHKITKRGQNVTFRCDPISEHNRLYWYRQTLGQGPEFLTYFQNEAQLEKSRLLSDRFSAERPKGSFSTLEIQRTEQGDSAMYLCASSQTGYGYTFGSGTRLTVV.

There are a few counts of this clone. The V gene is TRBV9, the J gene TRBJ2-4, with D tentatively TRBD1 (5 bases). CDR1 and CDR2 from the germline V gene are SGDLS and YYNGEE. The CDR3 consists of 13 residues. V lost 3 bases and J 5 bases, leaving 9 bases between the germline ends. CDR3 DNA sequence: TGTGCCAGCAGCGGGACAATGGAAAACATTCAGTACTTC. It translates to CASSGTMENIQYF.